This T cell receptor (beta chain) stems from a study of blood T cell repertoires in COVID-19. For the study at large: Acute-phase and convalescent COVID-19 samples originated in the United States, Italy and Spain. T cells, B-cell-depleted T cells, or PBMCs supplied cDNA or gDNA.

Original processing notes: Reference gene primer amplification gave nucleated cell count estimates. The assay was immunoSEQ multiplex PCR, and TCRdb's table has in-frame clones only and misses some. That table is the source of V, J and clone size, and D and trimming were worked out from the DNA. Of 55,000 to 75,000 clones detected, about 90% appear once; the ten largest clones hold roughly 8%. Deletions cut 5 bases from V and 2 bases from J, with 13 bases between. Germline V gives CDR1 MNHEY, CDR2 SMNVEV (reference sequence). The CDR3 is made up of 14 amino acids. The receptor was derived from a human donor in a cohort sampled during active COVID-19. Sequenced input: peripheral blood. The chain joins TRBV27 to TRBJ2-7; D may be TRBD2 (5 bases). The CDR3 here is CASSPGSSTYEQYF. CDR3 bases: TGTGCCAGCAGTCCGGGGTCGAGCACCTACGAGCAGTACTTC.